This is a list of T cell receptor beta chains from one sample in a study of CD8 T cells in Susac syndrome. Via MiXCR, TCRdb re-called the immunoSEQ multiplex PCR reads, giving one row per CDR3 protein. The repertoire holds some 120,000 distinct CDR3 sequences, with approximately 91% as singletons. Input material: CD4+ T cells from PBMCs. The receptor source for this set is a human donor in good health. CDR3s leave out the opening cysteine and the closing phenylalanine or tryptophan. The D gene is left open where the match is weak. Clone size appears in some rows only: once, few, many, or a class for an expanded clone.

V,D,J,size,CDR3
TRBV19,.,TRBJ2-2,once,ASSSFHTGELF
TRBV29-1,TRBD1,TRBJ2-7,.,SALTGQGFYEQY
TRBV20-1,TRBD1,TRBJ1-2,.,SAPDREGYGYT
TRBV6-5,.,TRBJ2-7,.,ASRIRGDIPYEQY
TRBV30,TRBD2,TRBJ2-5,.,AWSVLTSGGSGQY
TRBV7-2,.,TRBJ2-2,.,ASSLSVTGELF
TRBV4-2,TRBD2,TRBJ2-3,.,ASSQDLTSGKTLTSTDTQY
TRBV11-1,TRBD1,TRBJ2-5,.,ASSYNGPGTGEETQY
TRBV19,.,TRBJ1-2,.,ASSEGHPGDYGYT
TRBV7-9,.,TRBJ1-2,.,ASSLNLDST
TRBV12-3/TRBV12-4,.,TRBJ2-1,.,ASSGGTSSSYNEQF
TRBV7-9,.,TRBJ1-1,.,ASSLASVGRFNTEAF
TRBV15,.,TRBJ2-4,.,ATSRGHVNIQY
TRBV5-1,.,TRBJ2-7,.,ASSTGLAYEQY
TRBV19,TRBD1,TRBJ2-2,.,ASTSLTSTTGGPLTGELF